Listed below are T cell receptor beta chains from one sample, sequenced in a study of graft-versus-host responses after intestinal transplantation. Method: immunoSEQ multiplex PCR; TCRdb's copy keeps in-frame clones and lacks some. The profile shows tens of thousands of clones, around 90% of them singletons. The material was ileum tissue, obtained 357 days after transplant. These receptor sequences come from a human patient who received an intestinal transplant, so some T cells may come from the graft donor. CDR3s include the opening cysteine and the closing phenylalanine or tryptophan. A D gene is named only where the DNA matches it firmly. Clone size is stated in some rows and not others, as once, few, many or a class when expanded.

D	V	J	size	CDR3	DNA
TRBD1	TRBV2	TRBJ1-1	NA	CASSETRDRGGTEAFF	TGTGCCAGCAGTGAAACCCGGGACAGGGGCGGCACTGAAGCTTTCTTT
NA	TRBV4-1	TRBJ2-7	few	CASSQRYDYEQYF	TGCGCCAGCAGCCAACGATACGATTACGAGCAGTACTTC
TRBD1	TRBV5-1	TRBJ1-4	NA	CASSWDREEKLFF	TGCGCCAGCAGCTGGGACAGAGAGGAAAAACTGTTTTTT
NA	TRBV23-1	TRBJ1-3	NA	CASSQGGAGNTIYF	TGCGCCAGCAGTCAAGGGGGGGCTGGAAACACCATATATTTT
NA	TRBV27	TRBJ1-6	NA	CASSFFSSPLHF	TGTGCCAGCAGTTTCTTCAGTTCACCCCTCCACTTT
NA	TRBV5-1	TRBJ2-4	NA	CASSLGRENIQYF	TGCGCCAGCAGCTTGGGTAGGGAGAACATTCAGTACTTC
TRBD2	TRBV7-9	TRBJ2-3	NA	CASSLNGRAPDTQYF	TGTGCCAGCAGCTTGAACGGGAGGGCACCAGATACGCAGTATTTT
TRBD2	TRBV6-6	TRBJ2-5	NA	CASSRTSGGMRETQYF	TGTGCCAGCAGCAGGACAAGCGGGGGGATGAGAGAGACCCAGTACTTC
TRBD1	TRBV7-6	TRBJ2-3	NA	CASSSAGGTDTQYF	TGTGCCAGCAGCTCCGCAGGGGGAACAGATACGCAGTATTTT
NA	TRBV5-6	TRBJ1-1	medium-sized	CASSLTTEAFF	TGTGCCAGCAGCTTGACGACTGAAGCTTTCTTT
TRBD1	TRBV6-1	TRBJ1-2	NA	CASRETGDDYGYTF	TGTGCCAGCAGGGAGACAGGGGATGACTATGGCTACACCTTC
TRBD1	TRBV7-2	TRBJ1-2	NA	CASSLATGGRGYTF	TGTGCCAGCAGCTTAGCCACAGGGGGTCGAGGCTACACCTTC
TRBD1	TRBV4-1	TRBJ2-1	NA	CASSQADRSAYNEQFF	TGCGCCAGCAGCCAAGCGGACAGGAGTGCTTACAATGAGCAGTTCTTC
NA	TRBV7-8	TRBJ1-1	NA	CASSLAGGGTEAFF	TGTGCCAGCAGCTTAGCAGGGGGAGGGACTGAAGCTTTCTTT
NA	TRBV9	TRBJ2-2	NA	CASTGPGSLAGELFF	TGTGCCAGCACAGGGCCTGGATCCCTCGCCGGGGAGCTGTTTTTT
TRBD1	TRBV27	TRBJ2-7	NA	CASSLWGQGGDEQYF	TGTGCCAGCAGTTTATGGGGACAGGGGGGAGACGAGCAGTACTTC
NA	TRBV7-2	TRBJ2-7	NA	CASSLGWGVGFSYEQYF	TGTGCCAGCAGCTTAGGATGGGGAGTGGGATTTTCCTACGAGCAGTACTTC
NA	TRBV5-1	TRBJ1-1	NA	CASSSSMRGDTEAFF	TGCGCCAGCAGCTCATCCATGCGAGGGGACACTGAAGCTTTCTTT
TRBD1	TRBV5-1	TRBJ2-7	NA	CASSLGQGGYAEQYF	TGCGCCAGCAGCTTGGGACAGGGGGGATACGCCGAGCAGTACTTC
NA	TRBV10-3	TRBJ1-2	once	CAIRGDGRIYGYTF	TGTGCCATCAGGGGGGACGGCCGAATCTATGGCTACACCTTC
NA	TRBV7-9	TRBJ2-7	NA	CASSDDYEQYF	TGTGCCAGCAGCGACGACTACGAGCAGTACTTC
NA	TRBV6-4	TRBJ1-5	NA	CASSLQVDQPQHF	TGTGCCAGCAGTTTACAGGTGGATCAGCCCCAGCATTTT
NA	TRBV5-6	TRBJ2-5	NA	CASSFLSKTQYF	TGTGCCAGCAGCTTTTTATCTAAGACCCAGTACTTC
TRBD2	TRBV18	TRBJ2-1	NA	CASSPKRGGSYNEQFF	TGTGCCAGCTCCCCGAAGCGGGGGGGCTCCTACAATGAGCAGTTCTTC
NA	TRBV10-2	TRBJ1-3	NA	CASSGYLQGWNWNTIYF	TGCGCCAGCAGTGGATACCTCCAGGGGTGGAACTGGAACACCATATATTTT
NA	TRBV27	TRBJ2-2	NA	CASSLAFANTGELFF	TGTGCCAGCAGTTTGGCTTTCGCGAACACCGGGGAGCTGTTTTTT
TRBD2	TRBV4-2	TRBJ2-5	NA	CASSPIGRGSGQETQYF	TGTGCCAGCAGCCCCATCGGGAGGGGGTCAGGGCAAGAGACCCAGTACTTC
NA	TRBV29-1	TRBJ2-4	NA	CSGAEGRNIQYF	TGCAGTGGGGCAGAGGGCCGAAACATTCAGTACTTC
TRBD1	TRBV12-5	TRBJ1-2	NA	CASGFHRGQDYGYTF	TGTGCTAGTGGTTTTCACAGGGGGCAGGACTATGGCTACACCTTC
NA	TRBV25-1	TRBJ1-2	NA	CASSDGAGPRYYGYTF	TGTGCCAGCAGTGATGGCGCAGGCCCACGGTACTATGGCTACACCTTC
TRBD1	TRBV2	TRBJ1-1	NA	CASSVGDSMNTEAFF	TGTGCCAGCAGTGTAGGGGACAGTATGAACACTGAAGCTTTCTTT
NA	TRBV15	TRBJ2-2	NA	CATSRVGRETGELFF	TGTGCCACCAGCAGAGTTGGCAGGGAGACCGGGGAGCTGTTTTTT
TRBD2	TRBV5-4	TRBJ2-3	once	CASSFGLAGVADTQYF	TGTGCCAGCAGCTTCGGACTAGCGGGAGTAGCAGATACGCAGTATTTT
NA	TRBV29-1	TRBJ1-4	NA	CSAAGETNEKLFF	TGCAGCGCCGCGGGAGAAACTAATGAAAAACTGTTTTTT
TRBD1	TRBV2	TRBJ1-6	NA	CASSEGQGSRSPLHF	TGTGCCAGCAGTGAGGGACAGGGGAGTCGGTCACCCCTCCACTTT
NA	TRBV6-5	TRBJ1-2	NA	CASRGAGYGYTF	TGTGCCAGCAGGGGGGCCGGCTATGGCTACACCTTC
TRBD1	TRBV27	TRBJ1-2	NA	CASSLWGPGQDDYGYTF	TGTGCCAGCAGTTTATGGGGGCCCGGACAGGACGACTATGGCTACACCTTC
NA	TRBV2	TRBJ2-1	NA	CASTGDRFYNEQFF	TGTGCCAGCACGGGGGACCGCTTCTACAATGAGCAGTTCTTC
NA	TRBV11-2	TRBJ2-3	NA	CASSLGGDTQYF	TGTGCCAGCAGCTTAGGGGGGGATACGCAGTATTTT
TRBD1	TRBV5-6	TRBJ2-4	NA	CASSLCPGGDIQYF	TGTGCCAGCAGCTTATGTCCAGGGGGAGACATTCAGTACTTC
NA	TRBV6-5	TRBJ2-5	NA	CASSYGAGPYQETQYF	TGTGCCAGCAGTTACGGGGCGGGACCGTACCAAGAGACCCAGTACTTC
NA	TRBV5-1	TRBJ2-3	NA	CASSFGSSTDTQYF	TGCGCCAGCAGCTTCGGGAGTAGCACAGATACGCAGTATTTT
NA	TRBV6-5	TRBJ2-2	NA	CASSSSTRGELFF	TGTGCCAGCAGTTCATCAACGCGGGGGGAGCTGTTTTTT
NA	TRBV5-4	TRBJ1-2	NA	CASSLMTGPSEGYTF	TGTGCCAGCAGCTTGATGACAGGTCCGTCGGAGGGCTACACCTTC
NA	TRBV28	TRBJ2-7	NA	CASSLLSAGGSSYEQYF	TGTGCCAGCAGTTTATTATCCGCAGGGGGGTCCTCCTACGAGCAGTACTTC
TRBD2	TRBV5-4	TRBJ2-1	NA	CASSLGLPTHYNEQFF	TGTGCCAGCAGCCTGGGACTACCCACACACTACAATGAGCAGTTCTTC
TRBD2	TRBV15	TRBJ2-7	NA	CATSKRTLAGGRNEQYF	TGTGCCACCAGCAAACGAACGCTAGCGGGAGGAAGGAACGAGCAGTACTTC